What follows are 30 T cell receptor beta chains derived from one specimen sequenced in a study of cytomegalovirus exposure and HLA in healthy donors (dated by TCRdb to 2016 to 2017). The library was obtained by the immunoSEQ multiplex PCR assay. A mixture of 60 forward primers for TCR Vbeta segments and 13 reverse primers for TCR Jbeta segments was used in the multiplex PCR. As stored in TCRdb, this immuneACCESS dataset retains in-frame rearrangements with V and J assigned. A fraction of the clones does not appear; measured against another copy, unresolved V genes explain less than half of the discrepancy, and the remainder lacks a known reason. The sample table lists around 94,000 clones, approximately 80% of them with a count of one. 10% of the sample is taken by the ten largest. Sequences were obtained from PBMCs. All receptors come from a human donor in good health.

V gene TRBV7-2 combines with J gene TRBJ2-7; TRBD1 matches at 7 bases. The CDR3 covers 13 residues. Per germline, CDR1 SGHTA and CDR2 FQGNSA. Losses at the gene ends were 0 bases for V and 7 bases for J; bases not matched to a gene: 3. For the CDR3, the DNA is TGTGCCAGCAGCTTAGCCGGGGACAGAGAGCAGTACTTC. Its translation: CASSLAGDREQYF.

The genes are TRBV10-3 and TRBJ2-1; 9 bases align to TRBD1. Germline V gene lookup returns CDR1 ENHRY and CDR2 SYGVKD. Unmatched junction bases numbered 3, after V lost 3 bases and J lost 6 bases. The CDR3 is made up of 14 amino acids. CDR3 protein: CAISEGQGINEQFF. Written as DNA, the CDR3 is TGTGCCATCAGTGAAGGACAGGGGATCAATGAGCAGTTCTTC.

The CDR3 region is CASRFSGGADEQFF. The DNA for the CDR3 is TGTGCCAGTAGGTTTAGCGGGGGGGCGGATGAGCAGTTCTTC. V gene TRBV19 combines with J gene TRBJ2-1; 11 nucleotides match TRBD2. The ends lost 6 bases at V and 8 bases at J; junction bases unmatched: 6. Germline CDR1 reads LNHDA; CDR2 reads SQIVND (reference sequence). CDR3 length equals 14 residues.

The V call is TRBV9, the J call TRBJ2-1; TRBD1 agrees at 12 bases. With V trimmed by 3 bases and J by 8 bases, 9 bases remained unmatched. This CDR3 region has 16 residues. Germline V gives CDR1 SGDLS, CDR2 YYNGEE. CDR3 sequence reads: CASSGPGTGGFYEQFF. CDR3 in DNA: TGTGCCAGCAGCGGGCCGGGGACAGGGGGCTTCTATGAGCAGTTCTTC.

The table lists this clone with a count of one. V gene TRBV11-2 combines with J gene TRBJ2-7, with 13 nucleotides matching TRBD2. Germline-derived CDR1 and CDR2 are SGHAT and FQNNGV. CDR3 length equals 16 residues. V was clipped by 1 base and J by 7 bases; unmatched bases: 7. The CDR3, as DNA: TGTGCCAGCAGCTTAGGACTAGCGGGAGGCCCGGGGGAGCAGTACTTC. Translating it yields CASSLGLAGGPGEQYF.

The gene calls are TRBV6-1 and TRBJ2-5; perhaps TRBD1 as D (5 bases). The CDR3 is made up of 13 amino acids. Between the trimmed V and J ends, which lost 8 bases and 5 bases, there was a span of 15 bases. Germline V gene lookup returns CDR1 MNHNS and CDR2 SASEGT. The DNA for the CDR3 is TGTGCCAGCTGGAAGGGGATCGGCGAGACCCAGTACTTC. Encoded protein: CASWKGIGETQYF.

This chain connects TRBV9 to TRBJ2-3, with D possibly matching TRBD2 (5 bases). Germline CDR1 reads SGDLS; CDR2 reads YYNGEE. Trimming cost V 0 bases and J 0 bases, with 11 bases left between them. This CDR3 region has 16 residues. Here the CDR3 reads CASSVGSASSTDTQYF. The CDR3 nucleotides read TGTGCCAGCAGCGTAGGTAGCGCCTCTAGCACAGATACGCAGTATTTT.

The chain is built from TRBV10-3 and TRBJ2-7; perhaps TRBD1 as D (6 bases). The CDR3 is 13 amino acids. V was shortened by 4 bases and J by 3 bases, with 10 bases between the two germline ends. CDR1 and CDR2 from the germline V gene are ENHRY and SYGVKD. The CDR3 is CAISGDNLYEQYF. CDR3 DNA sequence: TGTGCCATCAGTGGGGACAACCTCTACGAGCAGTACTTC.

This clone has a handful of counts. This sequence joins TRBV5-1 and TRBJ1-4; D remains ambiguous. Trimming cost V 3 bases and J 5 bases, with 11 bases left between them. This CDR3 has 14 residues. Germline CDR1 SGHRS, CDR2 YFSETQ. CDR3 region: CASSSSPANEKLFF. In DNA form, the CDR3 reads TGCGCCAGCAGCTCCTCCCCCGCGAATGAAAAACTGTTTTTT.

The chain is built from TRBV4-3 and TRBJ2-3, with D possibly matching TRBD1 (6 bases). The V end was cut by 0 bases, the J end by 1 base, with 14 bases between. This CDR3 spans 17 amino acids. From germline, CDR1 is LGHNA and CDR2 YSLEER. The DNA for the CDR3 is TGCGCCAGCAGCCAAGATCGGCCAGGGGCCGGCACAGATACGCAGTATTTT. Translating it yields CASSQDRPGAGTDTQYF.

The chain carries TRBV7-3 and TRBJ1-1, with D unclear. This CDR3 is 13 amino acids long. CDR1 is SGHTA and CDR2 is FQGTGA in the germline V gene. V lost 3 bases and J lost 3, with 8 bases in between. CDR3 region: CASSFGEHTEAFF. As DNA, the CDR3 is TGTGCCAGCAGCTTTGGAGAGCACACTGAAGCTTTCTTT.

In the case of this clone: Other DNA sequences in this specimen translate into the identical CDR3. The rearrangement links TRBV2 to TRBJ1-2; possible D gene TRBD1, 5 bases. Germline CDR1 and CDR2: SNHLY and FYNNEI. The V end was cut by 3 bases, the J end by 4 bases, with 15 bases between. This CDR3 has 15 amino acids. The CDR3 protein is CASSEGRDGGYGYTF. CDR3 nucleotides: TGTGCCAGCAGTGAGGGGAGGGACGGGGGCTATGGCTACACCTTC.

The count of this clone is one. The chain is built from TRBV28 and TRBJ1-6, with a tentative D call TRBD1 (6 bases). From germline, CDR1 is MDHEN and CDR2 SYDVKM. CDR3 length: 17 residues. Trimming removed 3 bases at V and 9 bases at J, with 21 bases between. CDR3 in DNA: TGTGCCAGCAGTTTGGGGGGGGGCTCGGGTGGGTTTTCACCCCTCCACTTT. Amino acid sequence: CASSLGGGSGGFSPLHF.

Only one count was recorded for this clone. The chain joins TRBV27 to TRBJ1-4, with D maybe TRBD1 (6 bases). The V gene lost 5 bases and the J gene lost 0 bases, with 16 bases spanning the gap. There are 17 residues in the CDR3. Germline V lookup: CDR1 MNHEY, CDR2 SMNVEV (reference sequence). CDR3 sequence reads: CASSPLTGTPTNEKLFF. DNA for the CDR3: TGTGCCAGCAGTCCGTTAACAGGGACCCCAACTAATGAAAAACTGTTTTTT.

The CDR3 sequence: CASSYPGGDYGYTF. CDR3 DNA sequence: TGTGCCAGCAGTTACCCGGGAGGGGACTATGGCTACACCTTC. The J gene is TRBJ1-2, the V gene TRBV6-5, with D maybe TRBD1 (5 bases). V was trimmed by 2 bases and J by 3 bases, leaving 10 bases between them. The CDR3 sequence is 14 residues long. Germline V CDR1 and CDR2: MNHEY, SVGAGI.

This chain joins TRBV29-1 and TRBJ1-2; possible D gene TRBD1, 5 bases. Germline V gene lookup returns CDR1 SQVTM and CDR2 ANQGSEA. V was trimmed by 6 bases and J by 8 bases, leaving 16 bases between them. The CDR3 has 12 residues. DNA for the CDR3: TGCAGCGTCCATTTCGCAGGGTACGGCTACACCTTC. Its translation is CSVHFAGYGYTF.

The chain is built from TRBV5-4 and TRBJ1-2; a weak D match, TRBD1 (6 bases). CDR1 SGHNT and CDR2 YYREEE come from the germline V gene (reference sequence). Trimming took off 0 bases at V and 6 bases at J, with 9 bases between the two ends. This CDR3 has 13 residues. CDR3 sequence: CASSLVAGDGYTF. In nucleotides, the CDR3 is TGTGCCAGCAGCTTGGTGGCAGGGGATGGCTACACCTTC.

The genes are TRBV7-2 and TRBJ1-4; D not resolved. Per the germline V gene, CDR1 is SGHTA and CDR2 is FQGNSA. The ends were cut back, 5 bases at V and 0 bases at J, with 13 bases in the middle. CDR3 length equals 16 residues. The CDR3 nucleotides read TGTGCCAGCAGCCTCCAGACAACTGCAACTAATGAAAAACTGTTTTTT. Protein sequence: CASSLQTTATNEKLFF.

The V call is TRBV6-1, the J call TRBJ1-4; possible D gene TRBD1, 6 bases. From germline, CDR1 is MNHNS and CDR2 SASEGT. The CDR3 sequence is 15 residues long. V was clipped by 6 bases and J by 1 base, with 12 bases between them. The CDR3 sequence: CASSLQGITNEKLFF. CDR3 nucleotides: TGTGCCAGCAGCCTACAGGGTATAACTAATGAAAAACTGTTTTTT.

The chain has TRBV29-1 and TRBJ1-3; 7 bases map to TRBD1. Germline V lookup: CDR1 SQVTM, CDR2 ANQGSEA. The CDR3 is 13 amino acids. The CDR3 DNA is TGCAGTACTCGGGACAGAACTGGAAACACCATATATTTT. It codes for CSTRDRTGNTIYF.

The J gene is TRBJ2-7, the V gene TRBV28; no clear D gene. CDR3 length: 15 amino acids. Trimming removed 7 bases at V and 3 bases at J, with 19 bases between. CDR1 and CDR2 (germline): MDHEN, SYDVKM. The DNA of the CDR3 is TGTGCCAGCACAACCGTAGGCGGTATTGACTACGAGCAGTACTTC. It yields the protein CASTTVGGIDYEQYF.

The rearrangement joins TRBV9 to TRBJ2-7, with 9 bases matching TRBD1. Germline values: CDR1 SGDLS, CDR2 YYNGEE. Losses at the gene ends were 6 bases for V and 2 bases for J; bases not matched to a gene: 6. The CDR3 is made up of 14 amino acids. The CDR3 DNA is TGTGCCAGCACAGGAGGACAGGGGCCCTACGAGCAGTACTTC. Protein: CASTGGQGPYEQYF.

This chain uses TRBV21-1 with TRBJ1-1. TRBV21-1 has pseudogene status. This CDR3 is 12 amino acids long. The CDR3, as DNA: TGTGCCAGCAGCAGCGCCTCTTTTGAAGCTTTCTTT. This encodes CASSSASFEAFF.

The chain has TRBV4-2 and TRBJ2-7; D perhaps matches TRBD2 (5 bases). Germline loops: CDR1 LGHNA, CDR2 YNFKEQ. This CDR3 contains 15 residues. Trimming left V 0 bases short and J 4 bases short, with 13 bases between. CDR3 sequence (DNA): TGTGCCAGCAGCCAAGATCGTCAACTAGGGTACGAGCAGTACTTC. It is translated as CASSQDRQLGYEQYF.

The chain links TRBV4-1 to TRBJ1-1; possibly TRBD1 for D (6 bases). Germline V CDR1 and CDR2: MGHRA, YSYEKL. The V end lost 2 bases, the J end lost 0 bases, and 16 bases lay between the germline ends. The CDR3 extends over 17 amino acids. CDR3 sequence reads: CASSQSEQGGMNTEAFF. The CDR3 DNA follows: TGCGCCAGCAGCCAATCTGAACAGGGAGGGATGAACACTGAAGCTTTCTTT.

This clone has more than one count but fewer than ten. The chain combines TRBV7-9 with TRBJ1-3, with 8 bases identical to TRBD1. Germline V lookup: CDR1 SEHNR, CDR2 FQNEAQ (reference sequence). The length of the CDR3 is 16 residues. The trim removed 4 bases at V and 1 base at J, leaving 6 bases unmatched. The CDR3 bases are TGTGCCAGCAGCTCCCCGGACAGGGCGTCTGGAAACACCATATATTTT. It codes for CASSSPDRASGNTIYF.

The chain has TRBV19 and TRBJ1-2; possibly TRBD1 for D (5 bases). This CDR3 spans 14 amino acids. V was cut by 4 bases and J by 4 bases, with 13 bases left in between. Germline V lookup: CDR1 LNHDA, CDR2 SQIVND (reference sequence). The CDR3 region is CASSRQGGSYGYTF. CDR3 coding DNA: TGTGCCAGTAGTAGGCAGGGCGGAAGCTATGGCTACACCTTC.

The rearrangement uses TRBV25-1 and TRBJ1-2, with D possibly TRBD1 on 5 matching bases. The V end lost 2 bases, the J end lost 4 bases, and 11 bases lay between the germline ends. This CDR3 contains 14 residues. Germline CDR1 is MGHDK and CDR2 is SYGVNS. The CDR3 nucleotides are TGTGCCAGCAGTGAACCTGGGGACTTCTATGGCTACACCTTC. Encoded protein: CASSEPGDFYGYTF.

The count of this clone is one. This chain joins TRBV7-2 and TRBJ2-1; weak D call: TRBD2 (6 bases). CDR1 and CDR2 (germline): SGHTA, FQGNSA. V was pared by 5 bases and J by 4 bases, with 15 bases between. The CDR3 has 15 residues. CDR3 in amino acids: CASSNLGSFYNEQFF. The CDR3 region has the DNA TGTGCCAGCAGCAATCTCGGGAGTTTTTACAATGAGCAGTTCTTC. Variable domain in full (rest from reference TRBV7-2 and TRBJ2-1): GAGVSQSPSNKVTEKGKDVELRCDPISGHTALYWYRQSLGQGLEFLIYFQGNSAPDKSGLPSDRFSAERTGGSVSTLTIQRTQQEDSAVYLCASSNLGSFYNEQFFGPGTRLTVL.

This chain connects TRBV28 to TRBJ1-2, with D uncertain. The CDR3 contains 13 residues. Germline CDR1 is MDHEN and CDR2 is SYDVKM. Trimming cost V 5 bases and J 7 bases, with 14 bases left between them. The CDR3 DNA reads as TGTGCCAGCAGTCGTAGGACTATGGGTGGCTACACCTTC. Its translation is CASSRRTMGGYTF.